This T cell receptor beta chain was obtained from a study of blood T cell repertoires in COVID-19. The CDR3 spans 14 residues. Trimming removed 0 bases at V and 3 bases at J, with 9 bases between. Germline V gene sequence: CDR1 SGDLS, CDR2 YYNGEE. The authors' processing: It was from reference gene primer amplification that nucleated cell counts were estimated. TCRdb's table, derived via immunoSEQ multiplex PCR, lists solely in-frame clones and lacks some. V, J and clone size reflect that table, while D and trimming were determined from the DNA. This table holds a few hundred thousand clones, roughly 87% found once. In assigning cohorts, the study relied on participant-reported clinical history. Each recovered donor of Cohort 3 presented with two negative PCRs, clearance, or symptom resolution.

Sample: PBMCs or T cells enriched from blood (not recorded which). This sequence joins TRBV9 and TRBJ1-2; D is uncertain. The TCR originated in a woman in her forties or fifties who had recovered from COVID-19. CDR3 DNA: TGTGCCAGCAGCGTAGGTCCCTCAGACTATGGCTACACCTTC. Translating gives CASSVGPSDYGYTF. Full variable domain (outside the CDR3, taken from reference TRBV9 and TRBJ1-2): DSGVTQTPKHLITATGQRVTLRCSPRSGDLSVYWYQQSLDQGLQFLIQYYNGEERAKGNILERFSAQQFPDLHSELNLSSLELGDSALYFCASSVGPSDYGYTFGSGTRLTVV.